The sample holds a few counts of the clone carrying this T cell receptor beta chain. Its antigen is not known. The source of the sample is a study of T cells after yellow fever vaccination. Study-wide points: Post-booster repertoires contained most primary-vaccination clones again (96% CD4, less than 90% CD8).

TCRdb ran MiXCR on the 5' RACE reads and lists one entry per CDR3 protein. The profile shows about 260,000 distinct CDR3 sequences, over 10% of them singletons. The TCR comes from a man aged 25 to 40 who received the YFV17D yellow fever vaccine. Specimen: CD4+ T cells sorted from PBMCs, collected 45 days after the yellow fever booster vaccination.

The chain's CDR3 is CASSLQGGWNIQYF. CDR3 nucleotide sequence: TGTGCCAGCAGCTTACAGGGGGGGTGGAACATTCAGTACTTC. The chain uses TRBV7-2 and TRBJ2-4; D tentatively fits TRBD1 or TRBD2 (7 bases each). The CDR3 contains 14 residues. The V gene's germline CDR1 is SGHTA and CDR2 FQGNSA. Trimming removed 2 bases at V and 7 bases at J, with 12 bases between.